The 27 T cell receptor beta chains presented below share a single source sample, sequenced in a study of shared clonotypes between healthy human individuals. Cells designated naive CD8 were CD45RO-negative and were positively selected for CCR7, with terminally differentiated effector memory CD45RA+ cells excluded. Generated by immunoSEQ multiplex PCR, the TCRdb table keeps only in-frame clones and is missing some. The table records under 2,000,000 clones, approximately 94% of them present only once. Sequenced input: naive CD8+ T cells sorted from blood. The receptor source for this set is a man in his late teens or twenties in good health.

V and J are TRBV6-5 and TRBJ2-7; D gene ambiguous. The CDR3 covers 14 residues. The germline V gene encodes CDR1 MNHEY and CDR2 SVGAGI. The V gene lost 6 bases and the J gene lost 4 bases, with 16 bases spanning the gap. CDR3 region: CASSPGGAFYEQYF. The CDR3 DNA is TGTGCCAGCAGCCCCGGTGGAGCGTTTTACGAGCAGTACTTC.

The chain uses TRBV5-8 and TRBJ2-3; no clear D. Trimming removed 5 bases at V and 0 bases at J, with 7 bases between. This CDR3 comprises 13 residues. The V gene's germline CDR1 is SGHTS and CDR2 YDEGEE. This chain's CDR3 is CASRAESTDTQYF. CDR3 DNA: TGTGCCAGCAGGGCCGAGAGCACAGATACGCAGTATTTT.

As concerns this clone: The same CDR3 is also encoded by other DNA sequences in this sample. The genes are TRBV7-9 and TRBJ2-7, with D uncertain. The CDR3 has 14 residues. V lost 1 base and J lost 3, with 10 bases in between. CDR1 and CDR2 (germline): SEHNR, FQNEAQ (reference sequence). CDR3 protein: CASSLESPSYEQYF. CDR3 nucleotides: TGTGCCAGCAGCTTAGAATCCCCTAGCTACGAGCAGTACTTC.

This chain links TRBV7-2 with TRBJ2-5; no clear D. CDR3 length: 15 residues. CDR1 and CDR2 from the germline V gene are SGHTA and FQGNSA. Between the trimmed V and J ends, which lost 2 bases and 0 bases, there was a span of 10 bases. CDR3 sequence: CASSLLFLYQETQYF. As DNA, the CDR3 is TGTGCCAGCAGCTTACTTTTTTTGTACCAAGAGACCCAGTACTTC.

J is TRBJ1-1 and V is TRBV4-1; D ambiguous. This CDR3 spans 14 amino acids. Per germline, CDR1 MGHRA and CDR2 YSYEKL. The V end lost 0 bases, the J end lost 2 bases, and 7 bases lay between the germline ends. CDR3 sequence reads: CASSQDRFNTEAFF. The CDR3, as DNA: TGCGCCAGCAGCCAAGACAGGTTCAACACTGAAGCTTTCTTT.

The chain has TRBV28 and TRBJ2-4; 9 bases align to TRBD2. CDR3 length: 16 residues. Germline V lookup: CDR1 MDHEN, CDR2 SYDVKM. J lost 6 bases, V lost 4 bases, and 10 bases had no gene match. The CDR3 region is CASSSLAGYRGNIQYF. The CDR3 region has the DNA TGTGCCAGCAGTTCACTAGCGGGTTACCGCGGAAACATTCAGTACTTC.

This clone occurred once. The genes are TRBV21-1 and TRBJ2-7. TRBV21-1 is tagged as a pseudogene. The CDR3 runs to 18 residues. CDR3 coding DNA: TGTGCCAGCAGCAAAGGACCCCCGCGCTGGGGGAAGTCCTACGAGCAGTACTTC. This encodes CASSKGPPRWGKSYEQYF.

As regards this clone: The same CDR3 can be traced to other DNA sequences in this sample. The V call is TRBV5-1, the J call TRBJ2-2; unclear D gene. The V and J ends lost 5 bases and 1 base respectively, with 3 bases between them. The CDR3 runs 12 residues. From germline, CDR1 is SGHRS and CDR2 YFSETQ. CDR3 in amino acids: CASSRNTGELFF. The CDR3 nucleotides are TGCGCCAGCAGTCGGAACACCGGGGAGCTGTTTTTT.

The chain couples TRBV27 to TRBJ1-1, with D possibly being TRBD1 (6 bases). The CDR3 loop spans 15 amino acids. Per the germline V gene, CDR1 is MNHEY and CDR2 is SMNVEV (reference sequence). V shed 2 bases and J shed 1 base, with 11 bases lying between them. CDR3 DNA sequence: TGTGCCAGCAGTTTAGGGGCGACAGGGAACACTGAAGCTTTCTTT. This sequence encodes CASSLGATGNTEAFF.

The genes are TRBV27 and TRBJ2-5, with 8 bases aligning to TRBD2. The CDR3 covers 15 residues. Germline CDR1 MNHEY, CDR2 SMNVEV (reference sequence). The J segment lost 4 bases and the V segment lost 4 bases, leaving 8 bases of the junction unmatched. CDR3 protein: CASSSSVGGVETQYF. The CDR3 DNA is TGTGCCAGCAGTTCAAGCGTCGGGGGGGTAGAGACCCAGTACTTC.

The gene calls are TRBV2 and TRBJ1-5; D gene unclear. Germline V gene data show CDR1 as SNHLY and CDR2 as FYNNEI. V was clipped by 2 bases and J by 4 bases, with 9 bases between them. The CDR3 spans 14 residues. CDR3 sequence (DNA): TGTGCCAGCAGTGAATTCAGATTTAATCAGCCCCAGCATTTT. It translates to CASSEFRFNQPQHF.

The V call is TRBV2, the J call TRBJ2-7; TRBD2 agrees at 9 bases. The CDR3 totals 16 residues. V was pared by 5 bases and J by 1 base, with 9 bases of the junction left unmatched. Germline values: CDR1 SNHLY, CDR2 FYNNEI. CDR3 sequence: CASSYSDLAGSYEQYF. As DNA, the CDR3 is TGTGCCAGCAGTTACTCCGATCTAGCGGGATCCTACGAGCAGTACTTC. Supplemented by reference TRBV2 and TRBJ2-7, the full variable domain reads EPEVTQTPSHQVTQMGQEVILRCVPISNHLYFYWYRQILGQKVEFLVSFYNNEISEKSEIFDDQFSVERPDGSNFTLKIRSTKLEDSAMYFCASSYSDLAGSYEQYFGPGTRLTVT.

This clone was observed a single time. J is TRBJ2-2 and V is TRBV6-1, with D possibly matching TRBD1 (5 bases). Germline CDR1 is MNHNS and CDR2 is SASEGT. The CDR3 runs 15 residues. Trimming cost V 4 bases and J 1 base, with 10 bases left between them. DNA of the CDR3: TGTGCCAGCAGTGCTAGACAGCTGAACACCGGGGAGCTGTTTTTT. Its translation: CASSARQLNTGELFF.

Notes on this clone: This specimen includes other DNA sequences encoding the same CDR3. The chain couples TRBV19 to TRBJ2-7; 9 bases are shared with TRBD1. CDR1 is LNHDA, CDR2 SQIVND, per germline (reference sequence). V gave up 4 bases and J gave up 1 base; unmatched junction bases: 5. CDR3 length: 15 amino acids. Here the CDR3 reads CASSTSGTGSYEQYF. CDR3 bases: TGTGCCAGTAGTACCTCCGGGACAGGGTCCTACGAGCAGTACTTC. Based on the CDR3 plus reference TRBV19 and TRBJ2-7, the full variable domain is DGGITQSPKYLFRKEGQNVTLSCEQNLNHDAMYWYRQDPGQGLRLIYYSQIVNDFQKGDIAEGYSVSREKKESFPLTVTSAQKNPTAFYLCASSTSGTGSYEQYFGPGTRLTVT.

The genes are TRBV9 and TRBJ1-1, with 7 bases fitting TRBD1. V gave up 0 bases and J gave up 5 bases; unmatched junction bases: 13. Germline V gene data show CDR1 as SGDLS and CDR2 as YYNGEE. The CDR3 totals 17 residues. For the CDR3, the DNA is TGTGCCAGCAGCGTAGGCGCAGGGGGGCACTGGTCTACTGAAGCTTTCTTT. Protein product: CASSVGAGGHWSTEAFF. Together with reference TRBV9 and TRBJ1-1, the CDR3 gives the full variable domain: DSGVTQTPKHLITATGQRVTLRCSPRSGDLSVYWYQQSLDQGLQFLIQYYNGEERAKGNILERFSAQQFPDLHSELNLSSLELGDSALYFCASSVGAGGHWSTEAFFGQGTRLTVV.

The chain couples TRBV7-6 to TRBJ2-7; D is perhaps TRBD1 (7 bases). The CDR3 has 15 residues. Germline CDR1 is SGHVS and CDR2 is FNYEAQ. V dropped 5 bases and J dropped 1 base, with 15 bases sitting between them. CDR3 protein: CASSPEGQPSYEQYF. The CDR3 DNA reads TGTGCCAGCAGCCCGGAGGGACAGCCTTCCTACGAGCAGTACTTC.

The chain uses TRBV27 and TRBJ2-1, with D perhaps matching TRBD2 (7 bases). Germline V gene data show CDR1 as MNHEY and CDR2 as SMNVEV (reference sequence). CDR3 length equals 12 residues. Between the trimmed V and J ends, which lost 1 base and 13 bases, there was a span of 11 bases. Written as DNA, the CDR3 is TGTGCCAGCAGTTTATGGGGGGGGCGTCAGTTCTTC. This translates into CASSLWGGRQFF.

The chain couples TRBV6-5 to TRBJ2-7; 9 positions agree with TRBD2. The CDR3 is 14 residues long. The V gene's germline CDR1 is MNHEY and CDR2 SVGAGI. With V trimmed by 6 bases and J by 2 bases, 5 bases remained unmatched. CDR3 bases: TGTGCCAGCAGCCATTCTAGCGGGGCCTACGAGCAGTACTTC. Protein product: CASSHSSGAYEQYF.

The V call is TRBV5-6, the J call TRBJ2-1; possible D gene TRBD2, 5 bases. CDR3 length equals 12 residues. Per the germline V gene, CDR1 is SGHDT and CDR2 is YYEEEE. Trimming cost V 4 bases and J 6 bases, with 8 bases left between them. CDR3 loop: CASSGEGNEQFF. CDR3 nucleotide sequence: TGTGCCAGCAGCGGAGAGGGCAATGAGCAGTTCTTC.

The chain links TRBV7-2 to TRBJ1-2; D may be TRBD1 (5 bases). The ends were cut back, 5 bases at V and 3 bases at J, with 13 bases in the middle. Germline V gene lookup returns CDR1 SGHTA and CDR2 FQGNSA. CDR3 length: 14 residues. DNA for the CDR3: TGTGCCAGCAGCGCCGGGTGGGGCGACTATGGCTACACCTTC. Translated: CASSAGWGDYGYTF.

This chain uses TRBV6-6 with TRBJ1-5; perhaps TRBD1 as D (5 bases). The CDR3 covers 14 residues. The germline gives CDR1 MNHNY, CDR2 SVGAGI (reference sequence). V gave up 5 bases and J gave up 3 bases, with 11 bases separating them. As DNA, the CDR3 is TGTGCCAGCAGTGCAAGGGGAAACAATCAGCCCCAGCATTTT. As protein: CASSARGNNQPQHF.

The J gene is TRBJ2-7, the V gene TRBV5-6; possibly TRBD1 for D (5 bases). Germline CDR1 reads SGHDT; CDR2 reads YYEEEE. The CDR3 runs to 12 residues. The V end lost 4 bases, the J end lost 3 bases, and 8 bases lay between the germline ends. The CDR3 loop is CASSEDNYEQYF. CDR3 bases: TGTGCCAGCAGCGAGGACAACTACGAGCAGTACTTC. Full variable domain (rest looked up from reference TRBV5-6 and TRBJ2-7): DAGVTQSPTHLIKTRGQQVTLRCSPKSGHDTVSWYQQALGQGPQFIFQYYEEEERQRGNFPDRFSGHQFPNYSSELNVNALLLGDSALYLCASSEDNYEQYFGPGTRLTVT.

The chain links TRBV11-2 to TRBJ2-1, with a tentative D call TRBD1 (6 bases). The CDR3 consists of 15 residues. The germline CDR1 and CDR2 sequences are SGHAT and FQNNGV. The germline V and J ends were trimmed by 1 base and 2 bases, with 9 bases remaining between them. This CDR3 reads CASSLARGPYNEQFF. The CDR3 nucleotides read TGTGCCAGCAGCTTAGCCAGGGGCCCCTACAATGAGCAGTTCTTC.

This sequence joins TRBV4-3 and TRBJ2-7; 8 positions match TRBD1. Germline V CDR1 and CDR2: LGHNA, YSLEER. CDR3 size: 17 residues. V gave up 0 bases and J gave up 4 bases; unmatched junction bases: 11. The CDR3 sequence: CASSQDQITGTGYEQYF. CDR3 DNA: TGCGCCAGCAGCCAAGACCAAATAACCGGGACAGGATACGAGCAGTACTTC.

The V gene is TRBV30, the J gene TRBJ2-3; the match to TRBD2 covers 7 bases. Trimming took 4 bases from V and 8 from J; bases not matched to a gene: 9. The CDR3 totals 13 residues. Germline V lookup: CDR1 GTSNPN, CDR2 SVGIG (reference sequence). The CDR3 here is CAWKRDSGLTQYF. CDR3 nucleotides: TGTGCCTGGAAGCGGGACTCAGGGCTTACGCAGTATTTT.

The chain is built from TRBV10-1 and TRBJ1-1; TRBD1 matches at 8 bases. The V gene end was trimmed by 2 bases and the J gene end by 0 bases; junction bases not matched to a gene: 5. Germline V gene sequence: CDR1 WNHNN, CDR2 SYGVQD (reference sequence). This CDR3 spans 16 amino acids. CDR3: CASSEAAGGMNTEAFF. For the CDR3, the DNA is TGCGCCAGCAGTGAGGCGGCAGGGGGCATGAACACTGAAGCTTTCTTT.

V usage is TRBV2 and J usage is TRBJ1-1; D gene unclear. Germline-derived CDR1 and CDR2 are SNHLY and FYNNEI. V lost 4 bases, J lost 5 bases, and 8 bases lay in between. The CDR3 runs 12 residues. CDR3 in DNA: TGTGCCAGCAGTGTTCTGTCGACTGAAGCTTTCTTT. Translated, it gives CASSVLSTEAFF.